This entry is about one T cell receptor (beta chain). Its target is unknown. This sample is part of a study of T-cell memory formation after mild COVID-19. As for the study in general: Largely donor-specific TCR clusters were found. General study results and limits: CD4+ bias marked clones expanding day 15 to 37, unlike balanced contracting clones. The authors left the SARS-CoV-2 specificity of second-wave clones peaking on day 37 unconfirmed.

Amplification by 5'RACE using constant-segment primers produced TCR alpha and TCR beta cDNA libraries that carried sample barcodes and UMIs. Each CDR3 protein is one row after TCRdb ran MiXCR on the 5' RACE reads. The data hold a few hundred thousand distinct CDR3 sequences, with 25% to 30% observed a single time. Specimen: PBMCs or a T cell subset sorted from them (not recorded which). The TCR was taken from an adult woman who had mild COVID-19 (a few samples of this study predate the infection). Cell type and time point are not known.

Here the CDR3 reads CASSHRDRKSGANVLTF. The CDR3 DNA sequence: TGTGCCAGCAGCCACCGGGACAGGAAGTCTGGGGCCAACGTCCTGACTTTC. The chain couples TRBV11-2 to TRBJ2-6, with TRBD1 matching over 8 bases. The CDR3 length is 17 residues. The germline V gene encodes CDR1 SGHAT and CDR2 FQNNGV. V lost 5 bases to trimming and J lost 1 base; unmatched junction nucleotides: 7.